This T cell receptor (beta chain) was captured in a study of CD8+ T cells in alopecia areata. The CDR3 consists of 17 residues. The germline V gene encodes CDR1 MGHRA and CDR2 YSYEKL. The sequencing template was cDNA reverse transcribed from extracted RNA. The protocol was immunoSEQ multiplex PCR, while the TCRdb copy is restricted to in-frame clones and leaves out a portion. This table has about 20,000 clones, around 62% appearing once. A remark on this clone: The antigen remains undetermined.

The study, taken as a whole, reports: TCR sharing across patients was less clear than in mice, possibly HLA-related.

About 5 patients' CD4+ populations were sorted into CD25+CD127- cells. It was from alopecia areata patients that lesional scalp punch biopsies and peripheral blood were collected. Sorted out of PBMCs were CD4+ T cells and CD8+ T cells. The chain recombines TRBV4-1 with TRBJ2-5; 9 bases are a match to TRBD1. The DNA end favors TRBJ2-7, so the J call may be wrong. The receptor comes from a human donor with alopecia areata. Sequencing was performed on CD4+ Tregs sorted from blood. The CDR3, as DNA: TGCGCCAGCAGCCTATACCCCCGGACAGGGGCCCTTTACGAGCAGTACTTC. Translated, it gives CASSLYPRTGALYEQYF.